This T cell receptor beta chain was identified during a study of response to subunit inactivated influenza vaccine. Study conclusions and caveats: There was a suggestion from the authors that each seasonal influenza vaccination recruits few new T cells.

As for this clonotype: The antigen remains undetermined.

TCRdb recomputed calls from the RT-PCR reads with MiXCR, one row per CDR3 protein. The sample contains some 500,000 distinct CDR3 sequences, 16% of which appear only once. The V and J ends lost 3 bases and 5 bases respectively, with 13 bases between them. The CDR3 contains 14 residues. The starting material was CD4+ T cells sorted from PBMCs, obtained around 2 years after vaccination. The chain has TRBV12-3 or TRBV12-4 and TRBJ1-1, with D possibly matching TRBD1 (6 bases). This clonotype was obtained from a man aged 50 to 69 who received an inactivated influenza vaccine. The CDR3 reads CASSFGGQITEAFF. The CDR3 region has the DNA TGTGCCAGCAGTTTTGGGGGGCAGATAACTGAAGCTTTCTTT.